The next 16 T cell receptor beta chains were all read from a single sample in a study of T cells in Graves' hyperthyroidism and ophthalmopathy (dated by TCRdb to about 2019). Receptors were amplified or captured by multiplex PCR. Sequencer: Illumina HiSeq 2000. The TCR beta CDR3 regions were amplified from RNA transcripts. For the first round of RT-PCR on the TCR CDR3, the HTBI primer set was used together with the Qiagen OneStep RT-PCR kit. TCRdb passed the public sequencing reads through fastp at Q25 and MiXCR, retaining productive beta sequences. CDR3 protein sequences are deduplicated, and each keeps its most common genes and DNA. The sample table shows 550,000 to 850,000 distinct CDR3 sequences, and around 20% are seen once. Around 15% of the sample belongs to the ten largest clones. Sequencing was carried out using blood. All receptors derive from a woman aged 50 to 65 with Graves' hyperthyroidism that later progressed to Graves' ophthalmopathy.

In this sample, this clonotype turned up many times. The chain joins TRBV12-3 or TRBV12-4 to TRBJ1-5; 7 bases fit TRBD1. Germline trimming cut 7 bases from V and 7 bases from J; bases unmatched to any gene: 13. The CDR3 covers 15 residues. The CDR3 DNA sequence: TGTGCCAGCACCAAAAGGCAGGGAGGGGGCCAGCCCCAGCATTTT. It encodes CASTKRQGGGQPQHF.

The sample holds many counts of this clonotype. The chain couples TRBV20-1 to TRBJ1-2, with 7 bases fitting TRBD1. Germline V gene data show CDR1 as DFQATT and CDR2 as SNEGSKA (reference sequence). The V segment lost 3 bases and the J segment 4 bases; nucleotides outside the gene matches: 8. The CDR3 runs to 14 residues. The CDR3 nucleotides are TGCAGTGCTAGTCACAGGGGAGTCAGCTATGGCTACACCTTC. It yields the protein CSASHRGVSYGYTF.

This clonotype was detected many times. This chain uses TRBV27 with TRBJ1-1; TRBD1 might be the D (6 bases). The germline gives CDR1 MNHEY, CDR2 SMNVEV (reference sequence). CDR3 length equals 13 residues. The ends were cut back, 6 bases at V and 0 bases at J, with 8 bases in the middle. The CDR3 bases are TGTGCCAGCAGGGACAGCATGAACACTGAAGCTTTCTTT. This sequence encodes CASRDSMNTEAFF.

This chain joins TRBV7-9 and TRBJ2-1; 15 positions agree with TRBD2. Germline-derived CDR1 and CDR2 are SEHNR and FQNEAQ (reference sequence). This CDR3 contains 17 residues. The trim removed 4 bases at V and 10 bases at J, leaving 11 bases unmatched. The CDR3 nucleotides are TGTGCCAGCAGCTCGCCGGGACTAGCGGGGGGAGGAGGCGAGCAGTTCTTC. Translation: CASSSPGLAGGGGEQFF.

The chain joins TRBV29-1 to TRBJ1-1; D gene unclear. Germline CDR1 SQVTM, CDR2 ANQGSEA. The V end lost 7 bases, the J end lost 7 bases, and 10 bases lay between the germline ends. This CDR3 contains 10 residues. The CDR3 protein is CSDLEGEAFF. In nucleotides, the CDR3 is TGCAGCGATTTAGAGGGTGAAGCTTTCTTT.

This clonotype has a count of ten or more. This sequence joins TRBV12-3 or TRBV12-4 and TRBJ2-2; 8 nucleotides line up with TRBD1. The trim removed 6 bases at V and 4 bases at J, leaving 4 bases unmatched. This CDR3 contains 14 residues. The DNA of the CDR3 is TGTGCCAGCAGGGGACAGGACGGCACCGGGGAGCTGTTTTTT. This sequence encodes CASRGQDGTGELFF.

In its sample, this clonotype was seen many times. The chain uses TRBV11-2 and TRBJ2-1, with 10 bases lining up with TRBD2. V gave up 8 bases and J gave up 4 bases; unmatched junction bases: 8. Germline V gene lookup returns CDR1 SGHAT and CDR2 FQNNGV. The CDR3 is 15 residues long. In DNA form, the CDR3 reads TGTGCCAGCTGGGGGACTAGCGTTTCATACAATGAGCAGTTCTTC. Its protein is CASWGTSVSYNEQFF. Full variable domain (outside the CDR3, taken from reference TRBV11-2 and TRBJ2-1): EAGVAQSPRYKIIEKRQSVAFWCNPISGHATLYWYQQILGQGPKLLIQFQNNGVVDDSQLPKDRFSAERLKGVDSTLKIQPAKLEDSAVYLCASWGTSVSYNEQFFGPGTRLTVL.

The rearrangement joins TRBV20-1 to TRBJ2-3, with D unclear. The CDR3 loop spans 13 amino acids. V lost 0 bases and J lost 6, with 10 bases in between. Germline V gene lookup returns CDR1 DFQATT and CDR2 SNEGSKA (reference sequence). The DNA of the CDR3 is TGCAGTGCTAGAGAGCGACTCCCCGATACGCAGTATTTT. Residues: CSARERLPDTQYF.

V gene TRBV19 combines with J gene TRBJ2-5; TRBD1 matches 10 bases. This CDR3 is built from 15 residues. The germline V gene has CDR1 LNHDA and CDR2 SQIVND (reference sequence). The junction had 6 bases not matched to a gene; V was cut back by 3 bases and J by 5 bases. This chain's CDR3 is CASSMRQGALETQYF. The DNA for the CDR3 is TGTGCCAGTAGTATGAGACAGGGGGCGTTGGAGACCCAGTACTTC.

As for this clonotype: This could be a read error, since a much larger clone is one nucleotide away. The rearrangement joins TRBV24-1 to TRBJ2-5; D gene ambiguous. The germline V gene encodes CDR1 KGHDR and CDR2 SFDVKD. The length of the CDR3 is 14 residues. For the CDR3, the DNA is TGTGCCGCCAGTGATTCGGGCAGCAAAGAGACCCAGTACTTC. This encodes CAASDSGSKETQYF.

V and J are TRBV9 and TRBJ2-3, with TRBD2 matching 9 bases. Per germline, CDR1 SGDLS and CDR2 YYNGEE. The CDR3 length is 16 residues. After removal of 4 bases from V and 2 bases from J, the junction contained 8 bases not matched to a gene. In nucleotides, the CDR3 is TGTGCCAGCAGCCCCCTAGGCGGGGGGGACACAGATACGCAGTATTTT. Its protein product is CASSPLGGGDTDTQYF.

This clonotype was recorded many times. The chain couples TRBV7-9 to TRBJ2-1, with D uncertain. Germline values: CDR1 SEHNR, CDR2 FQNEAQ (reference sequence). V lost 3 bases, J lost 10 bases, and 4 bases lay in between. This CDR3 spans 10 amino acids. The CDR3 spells CASSFKEQFF. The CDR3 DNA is TGTGCCAGCAGCTTCAAGGAGCAGTTCTTC.

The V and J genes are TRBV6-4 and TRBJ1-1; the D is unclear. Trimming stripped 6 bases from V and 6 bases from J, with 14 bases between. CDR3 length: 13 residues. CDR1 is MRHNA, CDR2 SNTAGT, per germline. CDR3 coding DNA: TGTGCCAGCAGGGCGGGGTTCGGCTCTGAAGCTTTCTTT. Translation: CASRAGFGSEAFF.

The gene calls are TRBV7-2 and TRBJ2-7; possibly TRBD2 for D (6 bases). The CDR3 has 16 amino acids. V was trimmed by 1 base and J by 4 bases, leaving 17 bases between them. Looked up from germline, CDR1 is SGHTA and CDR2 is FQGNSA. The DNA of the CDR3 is TGTGCCAGCAGCTTAGATGTTGGGATGGGGGGTTACGAGCAGTACTTC. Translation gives CASSLDVGMGGYEQYF.

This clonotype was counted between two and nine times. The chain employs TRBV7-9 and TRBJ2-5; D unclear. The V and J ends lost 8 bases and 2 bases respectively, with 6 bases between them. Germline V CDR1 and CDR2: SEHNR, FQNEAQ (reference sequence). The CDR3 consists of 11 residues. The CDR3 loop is CASHGQETQYF. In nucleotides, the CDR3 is TGTGCCAGCCACGGTCAAGAGACCCAGTACTTC.

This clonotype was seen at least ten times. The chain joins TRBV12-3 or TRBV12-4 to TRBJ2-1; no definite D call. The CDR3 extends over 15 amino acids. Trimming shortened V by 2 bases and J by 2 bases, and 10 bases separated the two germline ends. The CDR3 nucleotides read TGTGCCAGCAGTTTATGGTCTGATCCCTACAATGAGCAGTTCTTC. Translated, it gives CASSLWSDPYNEQFF.